A selection of T cell receptor beta chains follows, all from one sample in a study of CD8 T cells in Susac syndrome. Via MiXCR, TCRdb re-called the immunoSEQ multiplex PCR reads, giving one row per CDR3 protein. The table lists some 150,000 distinct CDR3 sequences, approximately 95% of them singletons, with 0.13% to 0.15% in the top ten. The sequencing sample was made of CD4+ T cells from PBMCs. These receptors originate from a human donor with Susac syndrome. Both conserved end residues are part of each CDR3. Fields, in order: V gene, J gene, D gene, clone size, CDR3 DNA, CDR3 protein. A D gene is named only where the DNA matches it firmly. Clone size is stated in some rows and not others, as once, few, many or a class when expanded.

>TRBV4-1|TRBJ2-3|NA|NA
TGCGCCAGCAGCCAATCGACAGTCACAGATACGCAGTATTTT
CASSQSTVTDTQYF
>TRBV29-1|TRBJ1-2|NA|once
TGCAGCGTTGAAGACCGGGGGGCGAATAACTATGGCTACACCTTC
CSVEDRGANNYGYTF
>TRBV29-1|TRBJ1-1|NA|NA
TGCAGCGTCGTCCGGACCGGGCAAGCTTTCTTT
CSVVRTGQAFF
>TRBV20-1|TRBJ2-1|TRBD2|NA
TGCAGTGCTAACGTAGCGGGATTGAATGAGCAGTTCTTC
CSANVAGLNEQFF
>TRBV12-3/TRBV12-4|TRBJ1-5|NA|few
TGTGCCAGCAGTTTGGGCCAGAGCAATCAGCCCCAGCATTTT
CASSLGQSNQPQHF
>TRBV12-3/TRBV12-4|TRBJ1-1|NA|few
TGTGCCAGCAGTTTGCCAGGACCGGTGAACACTGAAGCTTTCTTT
CASSLPGPVNTEAFF
>TRBV6-6|TRBJ2-5|NA|NA
TGTGCCAGCTTACGGGGGGCGCGTGAGACCCAGTACTTC
CASLRGARETQYF
>TRBV11-1|TRBJ2-1|TRBD1|NA
TGTGCCAGCAGCGCGGGACAGGGGGTAAGCGAGCAGTTCTTC
CASSAGQGVSEQFF
>TRBV6-2/TRBV6-3|TRBJ1-2|NA|NA
TGTGCCAGCAGTACGGGACCGTATGGCTACACCTTC
CASSTGPYGYTF
>TRBV6-5|TRBJ2-7|TRBD1|NA
TGTGCCAGCAGTTGGGACAGGGAGGGCTACGAGCAGTACTTC
CASSWDREGYEQYF
>TRBV30|TRBJ1-1|NA|NA
TGTGCCTGGAGTCCGACGATCGGGGGGGGGAACACTGAAGCTTTCTTT
CAWSPTIGGGNTEAFF
>TRBV7-9|TRBJ1-1|TRBD1|once
TGTGCCAGCAGCTTAGTGAAGGGGGCTGAAACTGAAGCTTTCTTT
CASSLVKGAETEAFF
>TRBV9|TRBJ2-3|TRBD2|NA
TGTGCCAGCAGCGTAGGACTAGCGATAGGCCCAGATACGCAGTATTTT
CASSVGLAIGPDTQYF
>TRBV6-2/TRBV6-3|TRBJ2-1|NA|NA
TGTGCCAGCAGTTACACCGAAACCAGTGAGCAGTTCTTC
CASSYTETSEQFF
>TRBV14|TRBJ2-7|NA|NA
TGTGCCAGCAGCCAAGGGGGGCTCTACGAGCAGTACTTC
CASSQGGLYEQYF
>TRBV20-1|TRBJ1-1|TRBD1|NA
TGCAGTGCCACGGACAGGGGGCTACAGCAAGCTTTCTTT
CSATDRGLQQAFF
>TRBV18|TRBJ1-2|TRBD1|NA
TGTGCCAGCTCACCGACGCCCCAGGGGGATAACTATGGCTACACCTTC
CASSPTPQGDNYGYTF
>TRBV29-1|TRBJ2-5|NA|NA
TGCAGCGTTGTCGACTGGAATACAGAGACCCAGTACTTC
CSVVDWNTETQYF
>TRBV12-3/TRBV12-4|TRBJ2-1|NA|NA
TGTGCCAGCAGTTTTTGGCACAACAATGAGCAGTTCTTC
CASSFWHNNEQFF
>TRBV5-1|TRBJ2-1|TRBD1|once
TGCGCCAGCAGCTCGGGGACAGACAATGAGCAGTTCTTC
CASSSGTDNEQFF
>TRBV9|TRBJ2-1|TRBD2|NA
TGTGCCAGCAGCCCGGGACTAGCGGCGGGCAATGAGCAGTTCTTC
CASSPGLAAGNEQFF
>TRBV28|TRBJ2-1|TRBD2|NA
TGTGCCAGCAGGGGAGCGGGGGGGCCCCACAATGAGCAGTTCTTC
CASRGAGGPHNEQFF
>TRBV20-1|TRBJ2-7|NA|NA
TGCAGTGCTAGAGTCGGGCGGAGCTCCTACGAGCAGTACTTC
CSARVGRSSYEQYF
>TRBV6-6|TRBJ2-5|TRBD2|NA
TGTGCCAGCACCTCGGGACTAGCGGATCAAGAGACCCAGTACTTC
CASTSGLADQETQYF
>TRBV30|TRBJ1-4|TRBD1|NA
TGTGCCTGGACCGGGGACAGGGGTTTCGAAAAACTGTTTTTT
CAWTGDRGFEKLFF
>TRBV7-2|TRBJ2-2|NA|NA
TGTGCCAGCAGTTTGGGACAGAACACCGGGGAGCTGTTTTTT
CASSLGQNTGELFF
>TRBV4-1|TRBJ2-5|NA|NA
TGCGCCAGCAGCCAAGCTGAGTCGGGAAACTTC
CASSQAESGNF
>TRBV3-1|TRBJ1-2|NA|NA
TGTGCCAGCAGCCAACAGGACACCCCCCGGTACACCTTC
CASSQQDTPRYTF
>TRBV20-1|TRBJ1-1|TRBD1|NA
TGCAGTGCTAGATCCAGAGGGGGCTCAACTGAAGCTTTCTTT
CSARSRGGSTEAFF
>TRBV5-6|TRBJ1-6|NA|NA
TGTGCCAGCAGCTTTTTACCGCGGAAGAATTCACCCCTCCACTTT
CASSFLPRKNSPLHF
>TRBV7-9|TRBJ1-1|NA|NA
TGTGCCAGCAGCTCCACCTTGGGTACTGAAGCTTTCTTT
CASSSTLGTEAFF
>TRBV12-3/TRBV12-4|TRBJ1-2|NA|NA
TGTGCCAGCAGTTTCGGGTCTGGCTACACCTTC
CASSFGSGYTF
>TRBV6-5|TRBJ1-1|TRBD1|NA
TGTGCCAGCAGTCCCCCCGATACAGGGGTCACTGAAGCTTTCTTT
CASSPPDTGVTEAFF
>TRBV30|TRBJ2-7|NA|NA
TGTGCCTGGAGTGTATTAGCCCCTTACGAGCAGTACTTC
CAWSVLAPYEQYF
>TRBV6-4|TRBJ1-1|NA|NA
TGTGCCAGCAGTTCAACAATTCGGACTGAAGCTTTCTTT
CASSSTIRTEAFF
>TRBV6-5|TRBJ2-7|NA|NA
TGTGCCAGCACCGAAGGGACATCTTACGAGCAGTACTTC
CASTEGTSYEQYF
>TRBV20-1|TRBJ2-6|NA|NA
TGCAGTGCTAGATTCTCTGGGGCCAACGTCCTGACTTTC
CSARFSGANVLTF
>TRBV20-1|TRBJ1-5|NA|NA
TGCAGTGCTAGGCCCACTCTTGGGAGCAATCAGCCCCAGCATTTT
CSARPTLGSNQPQHF
>TRBV20-1|TRBJ1-1|NA|NA
TGCAGTGCTAGTCGGCGCCCCAACACTGAAGCTTTCTTT
CSASRRPNTEAFF
>TRBV12-5|TRBJ2-5|NA|NA
TGTGCTAGTGGTTTGGAGGAGACCCAGTACTTC
CASGLEETQYF
>TRBV15|TRBJ2-3|TRBD2|NA
TGTGCCACCAGCAGAGAATTACTAGCGGCGACTGTAGATACGCAGTATTTT
CATSRELLAATVDTQYF
>TRBV20-1|TRBJ2-7|TRBD2|NA
TGCAGTGCTAGAAGGACTAGCGGGAATCCCAACGAGCAGTACTTC
CSARRTSGNPNEQYF
>TRBV3-1|TRBJ2-5|NA|NA
TGTGCCAGCAGCCCGAGGGGCGCAGAGACCCAGTACTTC
CASSPRGAETQYF
>TRBV20-1|TRBJ2-3|NA|few
TGCAGTGCTCTACCGGTCTGGCGGGGGCTCAAAACCACAGATACGCAGTATTTT
CSALPVWRGLKTTDTQYF
>TRBV20-1|TRBJ2-7|TRBD2|NA
TGCAGTGCAAAACGACCGGGACTAGGCCCCTACGAGCAGTACTTC
CSAKRPGLGPYEQYF
>TRBV13|TRBJ2-3|NA|NA
TGTGCCAGCAGCCGACGGACAACTAGCACAGATACGCAGTATTTT
CASSRRTTSTDTQYF
>TRBV9|TRBJ2-7|NA|NA
TGTGCCAGCAGCGTAGGGGTGCCAGACGAGCAGTACTTC
CASSVGVPDEQYF
>TRBV12-3/TRBV12-4|TRBJ2-7|NA|NA
TGTGCCAGCAGCCCGGGACCTCAACCCTACGAGCAGTACTTC
CASSPGPQPYEQYF
>TRBV20-1|TRBJ2-1|NA|NA
TGCAGTGCTAGAGACGAAGAGCAGTTCTTC
CSARDEEQFF
>TRBV18|TRBJ2-5|TRBD1|NA
TGTGCCAGCTCACCTCCACAGGGGCCTGAGTACTTC
CASSPPQGPEYF
>TRBV30|TRBJ1-3|NA|NA
TGTGCCTGGAGTGTAATGGGGGCTTCGGGAAACACCATATATTTT
CAWSVMGASGNTIYF
>TRBV29-1|TRBJ1-4|NA|NA
TGCAGCGTTGAAGAGGTTAACGAACTGTTTTTT
CSVEEVNELFF
>TRBV30|TRBJ1-2|NA|NA
TGTGCCTGGGGCAGAATAGCTAACTATGGCTACACCTTC
CAWGRIANYGYTF
>TRBV5-1|TRBJ2-1|TRBD1|NA
TGCGCCAGCCGGGACAGGGATAATGAGCAGTTCTTC
CASRDRDNEQFF
>TRBV28|TRBJ1-1|TRBD1|NA
TGTGCCAGCAGCTTACGACAGGGGAGGTCTGAAGCTTTCTTT
CASSLRQGRSEAFF